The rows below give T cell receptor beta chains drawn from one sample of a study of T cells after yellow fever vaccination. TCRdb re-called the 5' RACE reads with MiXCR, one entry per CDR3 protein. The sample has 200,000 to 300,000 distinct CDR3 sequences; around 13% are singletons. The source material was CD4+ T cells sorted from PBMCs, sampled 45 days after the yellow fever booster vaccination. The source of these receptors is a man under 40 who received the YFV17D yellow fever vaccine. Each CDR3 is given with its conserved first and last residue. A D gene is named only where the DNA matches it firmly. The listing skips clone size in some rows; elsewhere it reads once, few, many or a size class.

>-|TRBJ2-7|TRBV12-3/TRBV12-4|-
CASSPREWETEQYF
TGTGCCAGCAGTCCTCGGGAGTGGGAAACAGAGCAGTACTTC
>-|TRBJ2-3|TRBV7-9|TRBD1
CASSQGQGGDTQYF
TGTGCCAGCAGCCAAGGACAGGGAGGTGATACGCAGTATTTT
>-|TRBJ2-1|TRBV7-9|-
CASSPGPPREQFF
TGTGCCAGCAGCCCCGGTCCCCCGCGTGAGCAGTTCTTC
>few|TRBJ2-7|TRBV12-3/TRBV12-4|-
CASSLVRTPYF
TGTGCCAGCAGCTTAGTAAGGACCCCGTACTTC
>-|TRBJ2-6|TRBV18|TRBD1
CASSPTTGQGASGANVLTF
TGTGCCAGCTCACCCACGACGGGACAGGGGGCTTCTGGGGCCAACGTCCTGACTTTC
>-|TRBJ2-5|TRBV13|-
CASSSPQGKETQYF
TGTGCCAGCAGCTCCCCTCAGGGGAAAGAGACCCAGTACTTC
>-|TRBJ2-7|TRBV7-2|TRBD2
CASSLFSAGGFTYEQYF
TGTGCCAGCAGCTTATTTTCAGCGGGAGGCTTTACCTACGAGCAGTACTTC
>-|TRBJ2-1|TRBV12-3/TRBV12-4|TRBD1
CASSVRQGEDNEQFF
TGTGCCAGCAGTGTAAGACAGGGGGAGGACAATGAGCAGTTCTTC
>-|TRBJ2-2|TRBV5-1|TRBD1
CASNRQGADGELFF
TGCGCCAGCAACCGCCAGGGGGCTGACGGGGAGCTGTTTTTT
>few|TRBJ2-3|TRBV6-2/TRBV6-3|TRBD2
CASTHGGGSTDTQYF
TGTGCCAGCACCCACGGGGGAGGGAGTACAGATACGCAGTATTTT
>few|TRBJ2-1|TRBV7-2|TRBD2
CASSPGSGGPYEQFF
TGTGCCAGCAGCCCAGGGTCGGGAGGGCCTTATGAGCAGTTCTTC
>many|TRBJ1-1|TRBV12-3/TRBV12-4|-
CASSLFGPRNTEAFF
TGTGCCAGCAGTTTATTTGGACCGCGGAACACTGAAGCTTTCTTT
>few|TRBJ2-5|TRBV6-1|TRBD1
CASRPGTDQETQYF
TGTGCCAGCAGACCCGGGACAGATCAAGAGACCCAGTACTTC
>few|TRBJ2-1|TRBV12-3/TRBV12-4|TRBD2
CASSFASGRSEQFF
TGTGCCAGCAGTTTTGCTAGCGGGAGGAGTGAGCAGTTCTTC
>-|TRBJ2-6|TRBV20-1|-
CSAMIPGANVLTF
TGCAGTGCCATGATCCCCGGGGCCAACGTCCTGACTTTC
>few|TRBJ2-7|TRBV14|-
CASSQAFTQIYEQYF
TGTGCCAGCAGCCAAGCTTTTACACAGATCTACGAGCAGTACTTC
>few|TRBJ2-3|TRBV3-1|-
CASSQAGGTDTQYF
TGTGCCAGCAGCCAAGCCGGGGGCACAGATACGCAGTATTTT
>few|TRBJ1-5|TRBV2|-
CASSGGGKGNQPQHF
TGTGCCAGCTCTGGGGGGGGAAAGGGCAATCAGCCCCAGCATTTT
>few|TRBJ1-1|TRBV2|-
CASTGQIEAFF
TGTGCCAGCACCGGGCAGATAGAAGCTTTCTTT
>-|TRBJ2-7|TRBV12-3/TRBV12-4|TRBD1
CASSGQGMRYEQYF
TGTGCCAGCAGCGGACAGGGGATGAGGTACGAGCAGTACTTC
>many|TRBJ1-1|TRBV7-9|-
CASSSNTEAFF
TGTGCCAGCAGCTCTAACACTGAAGCTTTCTTT
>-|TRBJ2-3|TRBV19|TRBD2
CASRPRTSGSTDTQYF
TGTGCCAGTAGACCTCGGACTAGCGGGAGCACAGATACGCAGTATTTT
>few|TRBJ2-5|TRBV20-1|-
CSARDALDSQETQYF
TGCAGTGCTAGAGACGCCCTAGACTCCCAAGAGACCCAGTACTTC
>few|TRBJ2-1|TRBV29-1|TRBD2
CSTLLGAGRVNSYNEQFF
TGCAGCACGTTACTTGGAGCGGGAAGAGTCAACTCCTACAATGAGCAGTTCTTC
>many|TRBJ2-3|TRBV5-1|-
CASMGGGLTDTQYF
TGCGCCAGCATGGGAGGGGGGCTCACAGATACGCAGTATTTT
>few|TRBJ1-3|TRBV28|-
CASSPAAGLIGNTIYF
TGTGCCAGCAGTCCCGCGGCGGGGTTAATCGGAAACACCATATATTTT
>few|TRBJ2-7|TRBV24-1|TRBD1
CATSDPTGGLGNEQYF
TGTGCCACCAGTGACCCAACAGGGGGCCTGGGGAACGAGCAGTACTTC
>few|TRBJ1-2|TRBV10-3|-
CAISETDYGYTF
TGTGCCATCAGTGAGACTGACTATGGCTACACCTTC
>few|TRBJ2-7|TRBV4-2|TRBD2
CASSQDLLAGSSDEQYF
TGTGCCAGCAGCCAAGATCTGCTAGCGGGAAGTTCGGACGAGCAGTACTTC
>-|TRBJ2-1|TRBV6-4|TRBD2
CASSGTSRNEQFF
TGTGCCAGCAGTGGGACTAGCAGAAATGAGCAGTTCTTC
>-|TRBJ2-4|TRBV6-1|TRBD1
CASSTGGAKNIQYF
TGTGCCAGCAGCACAGGGGGAGCCAAAAACATTCAGTACTTC
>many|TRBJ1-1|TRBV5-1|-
CASSFEGGNTEAFF
TGCGCCAGCAGCTTTGAGGGTGGGAACACTGAAGCTTTCTTT
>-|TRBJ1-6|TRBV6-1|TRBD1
CASRSPGQNNSPLHF
TGTGCCAGCAGGTCTCCGGGACAGAATAATTCACCCCTCCACTTT
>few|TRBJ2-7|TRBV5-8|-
CASSLGLGRYEQYF
TGTGCCAGCAGCTTGGGCCTAGGACGCTACGAGCAGTACTTC
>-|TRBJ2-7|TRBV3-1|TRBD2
CASSPRTSGRARAF
TGTGCCAGCAGCCCAAGGACTAGCGGGAGGGCCCGGGCTTTC
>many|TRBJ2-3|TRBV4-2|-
CASSPEGADTQYF
TGTGCCAGCAGCCCCGAGGGGGCAGATACGCAGTATTTT
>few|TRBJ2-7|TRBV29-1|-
CSVEAGPLEDGQYF
TGCAGCGTTGAAGCTGGTCCGTTAGAGGACGGGCAGTACTTC
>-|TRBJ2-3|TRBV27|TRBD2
CARASGDTDTQYF
TGTGCCAGGGCTAGCGGAGACACAGATACGCAGTATTTT
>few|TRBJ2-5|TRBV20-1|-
CSARDGRLETQYF
TGCAGTGCTAGAGATGGGAGGTTGGAGACCCAGTACTTC
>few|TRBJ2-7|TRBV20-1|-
CSAGPPGLDYEQYF
TGCAGTGCTGGCCCCCCCGGGCTAGACTACGAGCAGTACTTC
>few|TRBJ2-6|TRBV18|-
CASSDEAGANVLTF
TGTGCCAGCTCAGATGAGGCGGGGGCCAACGTCCTGACTTTC
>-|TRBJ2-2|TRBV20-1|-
CSADSTNTGELFF
TGCAGTGCCGATTCGACTAACACCGGGGAGCTGTTTTTT
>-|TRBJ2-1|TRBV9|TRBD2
CASSVAHSSGNREQFF
TGTGCCAGCAGCGTAGCCCACTCTAGCGGGAATCGGGAGCAGTTCTTC
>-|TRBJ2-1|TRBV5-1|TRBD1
CASSLYNLGQGAIDEQFF
TGCGCCAGCAGCTTGTATAACCTCGGACAGGGGGCGATCGATGAGCAGTTCTTC
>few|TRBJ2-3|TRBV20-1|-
CSARARGGTDTQYF
TGCAGTGCTAGAGCCAGGGGCGGCACAGATACGCAGTATTTT
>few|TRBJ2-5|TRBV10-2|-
CASSESGGMQTQYF
TGCGCCAGCAGTGAGTCGGGGGGTATGCAGACCCAGTACTTC
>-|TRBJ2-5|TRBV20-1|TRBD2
CSAVAGGPETQYF
TGCAGTGCAGTAGCGGGAGGGCCGGAGACCCAGTACTTC
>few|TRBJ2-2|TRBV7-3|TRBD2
CASSFSSGAGELFF
TGTGCCAGCAGCTTCTCTAGCGGGGCCGGGGAGCTGTTTTTT
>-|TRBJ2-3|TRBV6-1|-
CASSTQRATDTQYF
TGTGCCAGCAGTACCCAGAGAGCGACAGATACGCAGTATTTT
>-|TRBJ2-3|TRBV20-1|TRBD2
CSAPTPSGRSDTQYF
TGCAGTGCCCCCACCCCTAGCGGGAGGTCAGATACGCAGTATTTT
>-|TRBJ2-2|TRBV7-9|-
CASSSVNTGELFF
TGTGCCAGCAGCTCGGTGAACACCGGGGAGCTGTTTTTT
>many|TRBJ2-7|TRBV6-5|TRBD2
CASSYSLAGKYEQYF
TGTGCCAGCAGTTACAGCCTAGCGGGGAAATACGAGCAGTACTTC
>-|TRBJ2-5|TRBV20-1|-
CSATQGTLQETQYF
TGCAGTGCCACCCAGGGCACTTTACAAGAGACCCAGTACTTC
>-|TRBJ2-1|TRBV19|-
CASRGGVGREIYNEQFF
TGTGCCAGTAGGGGCGGGGTTGGCAGGGAGATCTACAATGAGCAGTTCTTC
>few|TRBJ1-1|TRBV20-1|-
CSARVTGTNTEAFF
TGCAGTGCTAGAGTAACAGGGACGAACACTGAAGCTTTCTTT